This T cell receptor (beta chain) was identified in a study of CD8 T cells in ankylosing spondylitis. Study-level findings and limits: Previously reported in reactive arthritis synovial fluid and blood were some of the motif variants. There was a TCR beta motif, made of several highly homologous variants, that appeared characteristic of ankylosing spondylitis blood. Reportedly, disease-linked clones are significantly enriched in ankylosing spondylitis patients' matched synovial fluid.

In this sample, this clonotype turned up many times. What it binds is not known. Trimming pared 5 bases from V and 3 bases from J, leaving 18 bases between. This CDR3 is built from 15 residues. The V gene's germline CDR1 is SGHRS and CDR2 YFSETQ. Libraries for TCR beta were made by quantitative 5'-RACE with molecular barcodes. TCRdb redid the calling of the 5' RACE reads with MiXCR, one entry per CDR3 protein. The sample records a few hundred thousand distinct CDR3 sequences, 11% being singletons. This TCR came from a female donor with ankylosing spondylitis or in good health (not recorded which). Sample: blood, either unsorted or a sorted T cell fraction (not recorded which). The gene calls are TRBV5-1 and TRBJ2-7; the D gene is possibly TRBD1 (5 bases). This CDR3 reads CASSPETAINYEQYF. The CDR3 region has the DNA TGCGCCAGCAGTCCGGAGACAGCCATCAACTACGAGCAGTACTTC.